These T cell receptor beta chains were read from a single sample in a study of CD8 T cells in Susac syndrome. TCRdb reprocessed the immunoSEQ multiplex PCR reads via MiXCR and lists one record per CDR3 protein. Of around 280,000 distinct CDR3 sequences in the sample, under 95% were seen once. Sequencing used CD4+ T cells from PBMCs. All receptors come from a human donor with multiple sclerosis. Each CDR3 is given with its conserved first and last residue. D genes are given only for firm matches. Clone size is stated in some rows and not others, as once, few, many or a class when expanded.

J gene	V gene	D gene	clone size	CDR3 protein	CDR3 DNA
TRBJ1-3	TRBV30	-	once	CAWSVLAGNTIYF	TGTGCCTGGAGTGTACTCGCTGGAAACACCATATATTTT
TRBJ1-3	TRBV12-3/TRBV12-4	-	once	CASSVRQASNTIYF	TGTGCCAGCAGTGTAAGACAGGCTTCGAACACCATATATTTT
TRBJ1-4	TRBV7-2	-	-	CASSPATNEKLFF	TGTGCCAGCAGCCCTGCAACTAATGAAAAACTGTTTTTT
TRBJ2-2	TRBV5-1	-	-	CASSLQPPGRGTGELFF	TGCGCCAGCAGCTTGCAACCCCCGGGACGAGGCACCGGGGAGCTGTTTTTT
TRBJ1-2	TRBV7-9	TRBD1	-	CASSTPGQGRGGYTF	TGTGCCAGCAGCACTCCGGGACAGGGACGAGGTGGCTACACCTTC
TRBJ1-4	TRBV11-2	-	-	CASSTNREKLFF	TGTGCCAGCAGCACAAACAGGGAAAAACTGTTTTTT
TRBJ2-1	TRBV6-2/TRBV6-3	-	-	CASSPWARGYNEQFF	TGTGCCAGCAGCCCGTGGGCCCGGGGGTACAATGAGCAGTTCTTC
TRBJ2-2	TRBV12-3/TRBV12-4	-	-	CASSSGGQGAGELFF	TGTGCCAGCAGTTCCGGGGGGCAGGGGGCCGGGGAGCTGTTTTTT
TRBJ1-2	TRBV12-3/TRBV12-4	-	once	CASSLGGFGYTF	TGTGCCAGCAGTTTAGGGGGCTTTGGCTACACCTTC
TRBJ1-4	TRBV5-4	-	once	CASSLAAATNEKLFF	TGTGCCAGCAGCTTGGCCGCTGCAACTAATGAAAAACTGTTTTTT
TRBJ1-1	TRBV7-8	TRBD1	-	CASSLAGTGGMNTEAFF	TGTGCCAGCAGCTTAGCAGGGACAGGGGGCATGAACACTGAAGCTTTCTTT
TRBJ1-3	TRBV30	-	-	CAFKTWGNTIYF	TGTGCCTTCAAGACTTGGGGAAACACCATATATTTT
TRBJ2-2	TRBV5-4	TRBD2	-	CASSLASGLAGIYTGELFF	TGTGCCAGCAGCTTGGCCTCGGGACTAGCGGGAATATACACCGGGGAGCTGTTTTTT
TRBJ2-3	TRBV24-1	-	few	CATSDPSSTDTQYF	TGTGCCACCAGTGATCCGAGTAGCACAGATACGCAGTATTTT
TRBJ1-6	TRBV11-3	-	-	CASSLVGLNSPLHF	TGTGCCAGCAGCTTAGTGGGACTAAATTCACCCCTCCACTTT
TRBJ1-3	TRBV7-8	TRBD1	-	CASSLALGTGLSGNTIYF	TGTGCCAGCAGCTTAGCGCTAGGGACAGGTTTGTCTGGAAACACCATATATTTT
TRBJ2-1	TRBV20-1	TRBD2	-	CSVGLAGGSSYNEQFF	TGCAGTGTTGGACTAGCGGGAGGGAGCTCCTACAATGAGCAGTTCTTC
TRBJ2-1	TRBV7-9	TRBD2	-	CASTPTSGEVNEQFF	TGTGCCAGCACCCCGACTAGCGGGGAGGTCAATGAGCAGTTCTTC
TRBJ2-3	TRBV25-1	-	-	CASGDTQYF	TGTGCTTCGGGAGATACGCAGTATTTT
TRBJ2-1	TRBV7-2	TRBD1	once	CASSPTRQGLSNEQFF	TGTGCCAGCAGCCCAACCCGACAGGGGCTGAGCAATGAGCAGTTCTTC
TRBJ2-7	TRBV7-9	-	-	CASSVTTYEQYF	TGTGCCAGCAGCGTAACGACCTACGAGCAGTACTTC
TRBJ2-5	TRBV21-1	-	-	CANFPNRKQETQYF	TGTGCCAACTTTCCGAACAGAAAACAAGAGACCCAGTACTTC
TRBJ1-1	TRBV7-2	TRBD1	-	CASSLVRGAGTEAFF	TGTGCCAGCAGCCTCGTCAGGGGGGCCGGCACTGAAGCTTTCTTT
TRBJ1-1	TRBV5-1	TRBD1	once	CASSRQGMGRNTEAFF	TGCGCCAGCAGTCGACAGGGAATGGGGAGGAACACTGAAGCTTTCTTT
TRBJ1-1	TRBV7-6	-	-	CASSSVRVGEAFF	TGTGCCAGCAGCTCCGTCCGTGTCGGTGAAGCTTTCTTT